These T cell receptor beta chains were read from a single sample in a study of OX40 agonist ivuxolimab in advanced cancers. TCRdb's copy holds only in-frame clones and misses some; the assay was immunoSEQ multiplex PCR. The sample has roughly 130,000 clones, 85% to 95% seen once. The sequences come from CD4+ or CD8+ T cells sorted from blood, collected in a trial of the OX40 agonist ivuxolimab. All receptors come from an adult with an advanced solid tumor such as melanoma, head and neck, liver or kidney cancer. CDR3s include the opening cysteine and the closing phenylalanine or tryptophan. The D gene is left open where the match is weak. Size is omitted from some rows. Given values are once, few, many or a class for expanded clones.

V	J	size	D	length	CDR3	DNA
TRBV7-4	TRBJ2-7	.	.	16	CASSSLPRGRCYEQYF	TGTGCCAGCAGCTCCCTCCCTCGCGGACGCTGCTACGAGCAGTACTTC
TRBV6-1	TRBJ2-7	.	.	16	CASSENRVWGDYEQYF	TGTGCCAGCAGTGAAAACAGGGTCTGGGGAGACTACGAGCAGTACTTC
TRBV11-2	TRBJ2-7	once	TRBD1	14	CASSASTGGYEQYF	TGTGCCAGCAGCGCATCGACAGGGGGCTACGAGCAGTACTTC
TRBV28	TRBJ2-7	.	.	12	CASSLVPREQYF	TGTGCCAGCAGTTTAGTCCCTCGGGAGCAGTACTTC
TRBV27	TRBJ2-2	.	TRBD1	15	CASRPGQTNTGELFF	TGTGCCAGCAGACCGGGACAGACTAACACCGGGGAGCTGTTTTTT
TRBV5-1	TRBJ1-1	.	.	15	CASSLSGGANTEAFF	TGCGCCAGCAGCTTATCGGGAGGGGCGAACACTGAAGCTTTCTTT
TRBV6-6	TRBJ1-1	.	TRBD1	15	CASSQINRGPREAFF	TGTGCCAGCAGCCAAATAAACAGGGGGCCCCGTGAAGCTTTCTTT
TRBV27	TRBJ1-2	.	TRBD1	14	CASSFLGQGVGYTF	TGTGCCAGCAGTTTTCTGGGACAGGGAGTTGGCTACACCTTC
TRBV7-2	TRBJ2-5	.	.	15	CASSSGPPGWETQYF	TGTGCCAGCAGCTCAGGACCCCCAGGGTGGGAGACCCAGTACTTC
TRBV18	TRBJ1-3	.	TRBD1	14	CASSRGQPGNTIYF	TGTGCCAGCTCACGGGGACAGCCTGGAAACACCATATATTTT
TRBV5-1	TRBJ2-5	.	TRBD1	15	CASSLVDRAQETQYF	TGCGCCAGCAGCTTAGTCGACAGGGCACAAGAGACCCAGTACTTC
TRBV7-9	TRBJ2-5	.	.	15	CASSLWVGRAETQYF	TGTGCCAGCAGCTTATGGGTTGGAAGGGCCGAGACCCAGTACTTC
TRBV11-1	TRBJ1-2	.	.	14	CASSPDRTDYGYTF	TGTGCCAGCAGCCCCGACCGGACAGACTATGGCTACACCTTC
TRBV5-6	TRBJ2-3	.	.	17	CASSLRPVGAYTDTQYF	TGTGCCAGCAGCTTAAGGCCAGTCGGGGCCTACACAGATACGCAGTATTTT
TRBV28	TRBJ2-7	.	.	13	CASSSLPPTEQYF	TGTGCCAGCAGTTCCCTCCCCCCTACCGAGCAGTACTTC
TRBV2	TRBJ1-5	.	.	14	CASSESGRNQPQHF	TGTGCCAGCAGTGAATCTGGTAGGAATCAGCCCCAGCATTTT
TRBV19	TRBJ1-5	.	.	14	CASSTTGPNQPQHF	TGTGCCAGTAGTACCACAGGGCCCAATCAGCCCCAGCATTTT
TRBV7-6	TRBJ2-1	.	.	14	CASSLALAGNEQFF	TGTGCCAGCAGCTTAGCGCTTGCGGGCAATGAGCAGTTCTTC
TRBV6-6	TRBJ2-7	once	.	12	CASSNTPYEQYF	TGTGCCAGCAGTAATACACCCTACGAGCAGTACTTC
TRBV7-2	TRBJ2-3	.	TRBD2	18	CASSHLGPSGRDPDTQYF	TGTGCCAGCAGCCACTTGGGTCCTAGCGGGAGGGACCCAGATACGCAGTATTTT
TRBV6-5	TRBJ2-7	.	.	11	CASSRSYEQYF	TGTGCCAGCAGTCGATCCTACGAGCAGTACTTC
TRBV25-1	TRBJ1-1	.	.	15	CASSESGHPRTEAFF	TGTGCCAGCAGTGAATCCGGACATCCGAGGACTGAAGCTTTCTTT
TRBV28	TRBJ2-2	.	.	14	CASSPGANTGELFF	TGTGCCAGCAGTCCAGGGGCGAACACCGGGGAGCTGTTTTTT
TRBV6-1	TRBJ2-5	.	TRBD1	14	CASRSRQGQETQYF	TGTGCCAGCAGATCCAGACAGGGACAAGAGACCCAGTACTTC
TRBV10-1	TRBJ2-3	.	.	15	CASSEGQRSTDTQYF	TGCGCCAGCAGTGAGGGGCAGCGAAGCACAGATACGCAGTATTTT
TRBV28	TRBJ1-1	once	.	14	CASSPPTGSTEAFF	TGTGCCAGCAGCCCCCCGACGGGATCCACTGAAGCTTTCTTT
TRBV4-1	TRBJ1-2	.	TRBD1	15	CASSDTGQANYGYTF	TGCGCCAGCAGCGACACGGGACAGGCCAACTATGGCTACACCTTC
TRBV2	TRBJ2-7	.	.	11	CASKEGYEQYF	TGTGCCAGCAAGGAGGGCTACGAGCAGTACTTC
TRBV27	TRBJ2-1	.	TRBD1	15	CASSLDRGKGNEQFF	TGTGCCAGCAGTCTCGACAGGGGGAAAGGCAATGAGCAGTTCTTC
TRBV4-3	TRBJ2-1	.	TRBD2	16	CASSQDPSGSFNEQFF	TGCGCCAGCAGCCAAGATCCTAGCGGGAGTTTCAATGAGCAGTTCTTC
TRBV11-3	TRBJ2-1	.	.	16	CASSLVFGGGPNEQFF	TGTGCCAGCAGCTTAGTATTCGGTGGGGGCCCCAATGAGCAGTTCTTC
TRBV28	TRBJ1-1	.	.	14	CASSPPGPWGEAFF	TGTGCCAGCAGTCCCCCCGGACCTTGGGGAGAAGCTTTCTTT
TRBV9	TRBJ1-1	.	TRBD1	14	CAIRPGGGWTEAFF	TGTGCCATCCGGCCAGGGGGCGGGTGGACTGAAGCTTTCTTT
TRBV19	TRBJ1-6	few	TRBD1	13	CASSTGDTSPLHF	TGTGCCAGTAGCACAGGGGATACTTCACCCCTCCACTTT
TRBV9	TRBJ2-2	.	.	14	CASSPVQWGGELFF	TGTGCCAGCAGCCCAGTTCAATGGGGCGGGGAGCTGTTTTTT
TRBV19	TRBJ2-7	once	.	14	CASSIDRRGREQYF	TGTGCCAGTAGTATAGATCGGCGGGGGCGCGAGCAGTACTTC
TRBV5-8	TRBJ1-3	.	.	17	CASHPGRPNLSGNTIYF	TGTGCCAGCCACCCGGGGAGGCCCAACCTCTCTGGAAACACCATATATTTT
TRBV18	TRBJ1-1	.	.	13	CASSPTQNTEAFF	TGTGCCAGCTCACCAACGCAGAACACTGAAGCTTTCTTT
TRBV5-4	TRBJ1-1	.	.	13	CASSSFSAEGAFF	TGTGCCAGCAGCTCATTTTCTGCTGAGGGAGCTTTCTTT
TRBV7-9	TRBJ1-1	.	.	15	CASSLPGPPNTEAFF	TGTGCCAGCAGCTTGCCGGGACCACCGAACACTGAAGCTTTCTTT
TRBV2	TRBJ1-2	.	.	14	CASSANRRGHGYTF	TGTGCCAGCAGTGCAAACCGTAGAGGGCATGGCTACACCTTC
TRBV7-6	TRBJ2-1	.	TRBD2	17	CASSSQLLAGGGNEQFF	TGTGCCAGCAGCTCGCAGCTACTAGCGGGAGGGGGTAATGAGCAGTTCTTC
TRBV5-1	TRBJ2-5	.	.	14	CASSWGTKGETQYF	TGCGCCAGCAGCTGGGGCACTAAAGGGGAGACCCAGTACTTC
TRBV19	TRBJ1-4	.	TRBD1	13	CASSNQGGEKLFF	TGTGCCAGTAGTAACCAGGGGGGTGAAAAACTGTTTTTT
TRBV7-9	TRBJ2-2	once	.	15	CASSLEGLNTGELFF	TGTGCCAGCAGCTTAGAGGGACTGAACACCGGGGAGCTGTTTTTT
TRBV7-8	TRBJ2-1	.	TRBD2	17	CASSRQGSSGRANEQFF	TGTGCCAGCAGCAGACAGGGGTCTAGCGGGAGGGCCAATGAGCAGTTCTTC
TRBV28	TRBJ1-2	.	.	13	CASTHEQDYGYTF	TGTGCCAGCACTCATGAACAGGACTATGGCTACACCTTC
TRBV28	TRBJ1-4	.	.	15	CASSLDGRPGEKLFF	TGTGCCAGCAGTTTAGACGGCAGGCCTGGGGAAAAACTGTTTTTT
TRBV19	TRBJ1-1	.	TRBD1	14	CASIRGQENTEAFF	TGTGCCAGTATCCGAGGACAGGAGAACACTGAAGCTTTCTTT
TRBV15	TRBJ2-1	.	TRBD2	17	CATSSTGRGVSYNEQFF	TGTGCCACCAGCAGTACAGGGCGGGGGGTCTCCTACAATGAGCAGTTCTTC
TRBV7-9	TRBJ2-2	.	.	16	CASSFTRLDGTGELFF	TGTGCCAGCAGCTTTACCCGACTAGATGGCACCGGGGAGCTGTTTTTT
TRBV10-3	TRBJ2-2	.	.	15	CAISPYTVLTGELFF	TGTGCCATCAGCCCGTATACAGTTTTGACCGGGGAGCTGTTTTTT
TRBV18	TRBJ1-5	.	.	14	CASAPRGGEQPQHF	TGTGCCAGCGCCCCCCGGGGGGGGGAGCAGCCCCAGCATTTT
TRBV28	TRBJ1-2	.	.	16	CASSLLLGGQDYGYTF	TGTGCCAGCAGTTTATTACTGGGGGGGCAAGACTATGGCTACACCTTC
TRBV11-2	TRBJ2-5	.	.	15	CASSLAARGQETQYF	TGTGCCAGCAGCTTAGCAGCCCGCGGACAAGAGACCCAGTACTTC
TRBV4-1	TRBJ2-5	.	TRBD1	15	CASSQGDRREETQYF	TGCGCCAGCAGCCAAGGGGACAGGCGGGAAGAGACCCAGTACTTC
TRBV2	TRBJ2-3	.	.	14	CASTGGHRGGTQYF	TGTGCCAGCACCGGAGGGCACAGGGGAGGTACGCAGTATTTT
TRBV11-2	TRBJ2-5	once	TRBD2	17	CASRPGLAGGPQETQYF	TGTGCCAGCAGACCTGGACTAGCGGGAGGGCCCCAAGAGACCCAGTACTTC
TRBV7-6	TRBJ2-1	.	.	12	CASSSRVNEQFF	TGTGCCAGCAGCTCACGCGTCAATGAGCAGTTCTTC